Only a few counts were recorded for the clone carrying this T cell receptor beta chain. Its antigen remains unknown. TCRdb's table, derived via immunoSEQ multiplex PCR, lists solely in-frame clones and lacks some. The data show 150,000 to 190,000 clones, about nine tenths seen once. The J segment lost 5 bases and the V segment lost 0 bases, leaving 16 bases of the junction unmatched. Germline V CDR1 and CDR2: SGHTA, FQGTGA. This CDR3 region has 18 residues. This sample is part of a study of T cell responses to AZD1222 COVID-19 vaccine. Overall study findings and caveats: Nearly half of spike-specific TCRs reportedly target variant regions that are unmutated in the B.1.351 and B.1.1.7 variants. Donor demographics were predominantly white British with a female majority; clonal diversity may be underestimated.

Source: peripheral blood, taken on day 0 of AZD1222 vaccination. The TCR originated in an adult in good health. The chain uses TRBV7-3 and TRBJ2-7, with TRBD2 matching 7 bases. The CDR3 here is CASSLTSPLGSGMHEQYF. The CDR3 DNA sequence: TGTGCCAGCAGCTTAACTTCCCCCCTAGGGAGCGGGATGCACGAGCAGTACTTC.